What follows are 29 T cell receptor beta chains derived from one specimen sequenced in a study of post-analysis software for immune sequencing data. General study findings and limits: When patients were compared with controls, about 5 TRBV segments were more frequent, TRBV5-6, TRBV5-1 and TRBV20-1 among them.

The TCR beta cDNA libraries contained unique molecular identifiers. A single record per CDR3 protein comes from TCRdb applying MiXCR to the PCR reads. The repertoire holds a few hundred thousand distinct CDR3 sequences, with over 35% as singletons. These TCRs are of unknown antigen specificity. Sequenced: blood. The receptors were sampled from a girl aged 10-17 years with multiple sclerosis.

This clonotype was seen a handful of times. This rearrangement joins TRBV27 to TRBJ2-1; D is undetermined. CDR3 length equals 14 residues. V lost 4 bases and J lost 3, with 10 bases in between. Germline CDR1 reads MNHEY; CDR2 reads SMNVEV (reference sequence). Here the CDR3 DNA reads TGTGCCAGCAGTTCTTACGATAGCTACAATGAGCAGTTCTTC. This encodes CASSSYDSYNEQFF.

CDR3: CASRTGTGGGYEQFF. The DNA of the CDR3 is TGTGCCAGCAGAACCGGGACAGGGGGCGGCTATGAGCAGTTCTTC. This sequence joins TRBV12-3 or TRBV12-4 and TRBJ2-1; 12 nucleotides align to TRBD1. After removal of 6 bases from V and 8 bases from J, the junction contained 8 bases not matched to a gene. This CDR3 spans 15 amino acids.

The chain combines TRBV6-1 with TRBJ1-2; possibly TRBD1 for D (5 bases). The germline V gene encodes CDR1 MNHNS and CDR2 SASEGT. V dropped 5 bases and J dropped 4 bases, with 20 bases sitting between them. This CDR3 contains 16 residues. CDR3 DNA: TGTGCCAGCAGTCGTATTATCGGCAGGGACCCCTATGGCTACACCTTC. It encodes CASSRIIGRDPYGYTF.

The count of this clonotype is one. The rearrangement uses TRBV7-6 and TRBJ1-2, with 7 bases aligning to TRBD1. V was clipped by 4 bases and J by 3 bases; unmatched bases: 8. Germline V gene lookup returns CDR1 SGHVS and CDR2 FNYEAQ. The CDR3 covers 15 residues. The CDR3 nucleotides are TGTGCCAGCAGCTCCTCGGGACAGACATACTATGGCTACACCTTC. Protein product: CASSSSGQTYYGYTF. Variable domain in full (rest from reference TRBV7-6 and TRBJ1-2): GAGVSQSPRYKVTKRGQDVALRCDPISGHVSLYWYRQALGQGPEFLTYFNYEAQQDKSGLPNDRFSAERPEGSISTLTIQRTEQRDSAMYRCASSSSGQTYYGYTFGSGTRLTVV.

This clonotype was counted a few times. The chain recombines TRBV7-6 with TRBJ2-3; 13 nucleotides match TRBD2. Trimming at V came to 1 base and at J to 6 bases, leaving 4 bases not matched to a gene. Germline V gives CDR1 SGHVS, CDR2 FNYEAQ. CDR3 length equals 16 residues. This CDR3 is CASSLGTSGGADTQYF. Here the CDR3 DNA reads TGTGCCAGCAGCTTAGGGACTAGCGGGGGAGCGGATACGCAGTATTTT.

The V gene is TRBV7-2, the J gene TRBJ2-4; possibly TRBD1 for D (6 bases). This CDR3 comprises 16 residues. CDR1 SGHTA and CDR2 FQGNSA come from the germline V gene. Trimming removed 4 bases from V and 0 bases from J, with 13 bases in between. The CDR3 bases are TGTGCCAGCAGCTCCCGGACAGCAGTAGCCAAAAACATTCAGTACTTC. Encoded protein: CASSSRTAVAKNIQYF.

The chain combines TRBV4-2 with TRBJ2-7, with 11 positions matching TRBD2. Germline trimming cut 4 bases from V and 2 bases from J; bases unmatched to any gene: 1. This CDR3 is built from 14 residues. Germline loops: CDR1 LGHNA, CDR2 YNFKEQ. The DNA for the CDR3 is TGTGCCAGCAGCCCTAGCGGGAGGACCTACGAGCAGTACTTC. Amino acid sequence: CASSPSGRTYEQYF.

The chain recombines TRBV7-9 with TRBJ2-5; D perhaps matches TRBD2 (6 bases). The better agreement between TRBJ2-7 and the DNA end casts doubt on the J call. This CDR3 contains 16 residues. In germline, CDR1 is SEHNR, CDR2 FQNEAQ (reference sequence). In nucleotides, the CDR3 is TGTGCCAGCAGCTTAGATATAGGAGCGGGCCGACGCGAGCAGTACTTC. Translating gives CASSLDIGAGRREQYF.

The sample holds many counts of this clonotype. The chain combines TRBV7-3 with TRBJ2-7; 8 nucleotides match TRBD2. Per the germline V gene, CDR1 is SGHTA and CDR2 is FQGTGA. This CDR3 region has 14 residues. Trimming took 2 bases from V and 6 from J; bases not matched to a gene: 6. The CDR3 reads CASSLLAGAGEQYF. For the CDR3, the DNA is TGTGCCAGCAGCTTACTAGCGGGCGCCGGCGAGCAGTACTTC.

The chain joins TRBV20-1 to TRBJ2-3; 10 bases align to TRBD2. The CDR3 sequence is 15 residues long. V shed 3 bases and J 2 bases; nucleotides not matched to a gene: 5. CDR1 and CDR2 from the germline V gene are DFQATT and SNEGSKA (reference sequence). The CDR3 sequence is CSASGLAGDTDTQYF. Written as DNA, the CDR3 is TGCAGTGCTAGCGGGCTAGCGGGAGACACAGATACGCAGTATTTT.

This clonotype has a handful of counts. This chain connects TRBV13 to TRBJ2-5; 14 nucleotides line up with TRBD2. The tail of the sequence fits TRBJ2-7 better, so the J call may be wrong. In germline, CDR1 is PRHDT, CDR2 FYEKMQ (reference sequence). This CDR3 is built from 16 residues. In DNA, the CDR3 is TGTGCCAGCAGCAAGGGACTAGCGGGAGCCTCCTACGAGCAGTACTTC. It specifies CASSKGLAGASYEQYF.

The genes are TRBV2 and TRBJ2-7; 7 bases align to TRBD2. The CDR3 sequence is 14 residues long. Germline V CDR1 and CDR2: SNHLY, FYNNEI. With V trimmed by 8 bases and J by 3 bases, 10 bases remained unmatched. The CDR3 nucleotides are TGTGCCAGCGGGAGAGTAGCGGGTAACTACGAGCAGTACTTC. Amino acids: CASGRVAGNYEQYF.

The chain couples TRBV20-1 to TRBJ2-3; 8 bases are a match to TRBD2. In germline, CDR1 is DFQATT, CDR2 SNEGSKA (reference sequence). The CDR3 consists of 12 residues. The V and J ends lost 6 bases and 4 bases, in that order; junction bases with no gene match: 3. The DNA of the CDR3 is TGCAGTGCCAAGACTAGCGCAGATACGCAGTATTTT. As protein: CSAKTSADTQYF.

Only a few counts were recorded for this clonotype. V gene TRBV6-6 combines with J gene TRBJ1-1; perhaps TRBD1 as D (5 bases). Per the germline V gene, CDR1 is MNHNY and CDR2 is SVGAGI (reference sequence). This CDR3 has 15 residues. Trimming pared 0 bases from V and 0 bases from J, leaving 8 bases between. CDR3 bases: TGTGCCAGCAGTTACTCGACAGAAATGAACACTGAAGCTTTCTTT. As protein: CASSYSTEMNTEAFF.

This clonotype was observed a handful of times. The chain recombines TRBV29-1 with TRBJ2-7; D might be TRBD1 (6 bases). Germline CDR1 reads SQVTM; CDR2 reads ANQGSEA. Deletions cut 5 bases from V and 1 base from J, with 15 bases between. The CDR3 loop spans 14 amino acids. The CDR3 is CSVSTRDISYEQYF. CDR3 in DNA: TGCAGCGTTTCGACAAGGGACATATCCTACGAGCAGTACTTC.

This rearrangement joins TRBV9 to TRBJ2-1; 8 nucleotides line up with TRBD2. CDR1 is SGDLS and CDR2 is YYNGEE in the germline V gene. The CDR3 is made up of 14 amino acids. J gave up 10 bases and V 0 bases, and 6 bases lay outside the gene matches. CDR3 residues: CASSVDREGYEQFF. The CDR3 DNA reads as TGTGCCAGCAGCGTAGATCGGGAGGGGTACGAGCAGTTCTTC.

This clonotype was picked up many times. The V call is TRBV5-1, the J call TRBJ2-7; the match to TRBD1 covers 8 bases. Germline V gives CDR1 SGHRS, CDR2 YFSETQ. Trimming cost V 4 bases and J 5 bases; bases outside gene matches: 8. The length of the CDR3 is 14 residues. DNA for the CDR3: TGCGCCAGCAGCGGAGGGACAGGATCTGACGAGCAGTACTTC. This encodes CASSGGTGSDEQYF.

This clonotype was observed a few times. The chain uses TRBV6-6 and TRBJ2-1; 7 bases are a match to TRBD1. J gave up 4 bases and V 6 bases, and 12 bases lay outside the gene matches. The germline gives CDR1 MNHNY, CDR2 SVGAGI (reference sequence). The CDR3 contains 16 residues. CDR3 DNA: TGTGCCAGCAGCCCAGAGGGACAGAACTCATACAATGAGCAGTTCTTC. Translating gives CASSPEGQNSYNEQFF.

This clonotype was found once. The V call is TRBV5-1, the J call TRBJ1-4; D gene uncertain. Germline assignment: CDR1 SGHRS and CDR2 YFSETQ. V dropped 5 bases and J dropped 5 bases, with 10 bases sitting between them. The CDR3 length is 13 residues. The CDR3 DNA sequence: TGCGCCAGCAGGACGGGCACGAATGAAAAACTGTTTTTT. Translation: CASRTGTNEKLFF.

The table lists this clonotype with a few counts. The chain recombines TRBV28 with TRBJ1-5; D not resolved. Per the germline V gene, CDR1 is MDHEN and CDR2 is SYDVKM. This CDR3 comprises 12 residues. The V end lost 5 bases, the J end lost 4 bases, and 6 bases lay between the germline ends. CDR3 region: CASSVQNQPQHF. DNA for the CDR3: TGTGCCAGCAGTGTTCAGAATCAGCCCCAGCATTTT. The full variable domain, its missing parts supplied by reference TRBV28 and TRBJ1-5, is DVKVTQSSRYLVKRTGEKVFLECVQDMDHENMFWYRQDPGLGLRLIYFSYDVKMKEKGDIPEGYSVSREKKERFSLILESASTNQTSMYLCASSVQNQPQHFGDGTRLSIL.

This clonotype has a handful of counts. The chain couples TRBV29-1 to TRBJ2-4; 12 bases map to TRBD2. The V gene's germline CDR1 is SQVTM and CDR2 ANQGSEA. The CDR3 is made up of 14 amino acids. V gave up 4 bases and J gave up 6 bases; unmatched junction bases: 4. The CDR3 coding sequence is TGCAGCGTTGGGACTAGCGGGGATCTAAACATTCAGTACTTC. Amino acid sequence: CSVGTSGDLNIQYF.

This chain uses TRBV20-1 with TRBJ2-3; possible D gene TRBD2, 5 bases. The CDR3 covers 13 residues. Trimming pared 4 bases from V and 4 bases from J, leaving 12 bases between. Per germline, CDR1 DFQATT and CDR2 SNEGSKA (reference sequence). DNA for the CDR3: TGCAGTGCTAACTTCGGGAAGGCAGATACGCAGTATTTT. Residues: CSANFGKADTQYF.

This chain links TRBV3-1 with TRBJ2-5, with 8 positions matching TRBD2. CDR1 is LGHDT, CDR2 YNNKEL, per germline (reference sequence). The ends lost 8 bases at V and 4 bases at J; junction bases unmatched: 12. The CDR3 covers 15 residues. CDR3 residues: CASGTGAGVGETQYF. For the CDR3, the DNA is TGTGCCAGCGGAACGGGAGCGGGAGTTGGAGAGACCCAGTACTTC.

V and J are TRBV18 and TRBJ2-3; perhaps D is TRBD1 or TRBD2 (5 bases each). This CDR3 comprises 16 residues. Germline CDR1 is KGHSH and CDR2 is LQKENI. The V and J ends lost 1 base and 3 bases respectively, with 14 bases between them. CDR3 region: CASSPQVMRGTDTQYF. CDR3 nucleotide sequence: TGTGCCAGCTCACCACAGGTGATGAGGGGTACAGATACGCAGTATTTT.

As DNA, the CDR3 is TGTGCCAGCTATAACAGTTTATCCTATGGCTACACCTTC. Protein: CASYNSLSYGYTF. The rearrangement joins TRBV25-1 to TRBJ1-2, with no clear D. CDR3 length: 13 residues. Germline V gene sequence: CDR1 MGHDK, CDR2 SYGVNS. V was shortened by 8 bases and J by 4 bases, with 14 bases between the two germline ends.

The chain uses TRBV28 and TRBJ2-7; TRBD1 matches at 8 bases. Germline trimming cut 4 bases from V and 5 bases from J; bases unmatched to any gene: 13. CDR3 length: 16 amino acids. The germline V gene has CDR1 MDHEN and CDR2 SYDVKM. The CDR3 is CASSSYRTGSTHEQYF. DNA of the CDR3: TGTGCCAGCAGTTCTTATAGGACAGGGTCGACCCACGAGCAGTACTTC.

This sequence joins TRBV20-1 and TRBJ1-2; D gene ambiguous. This CDR3 is built from 10 residues. Germline assignment: CDR1 DFQATT and CDR2 SNEGSKA (reference sequence). V lost 4 bases, J lost 6 bases, and 6 bases lay in between. The CDR3 region has the DNA TGCAGTGCTACGAGAAATGGCTACACCTTC. Amino acids: CSATRNGYTF.

J is TRBJ2-1 and V is TRBV28, with D perhaps matching TRBD2 (5 bases). Looked up from germline, CDR1 is MDHEN and CDR2 is SYDVKM. There are 14 residues in the CDR3. With 7 bases removed from V and 0 bases from J, the gap between germline ends came to 10 bases. The DNA of the CDR3 is TGTGCCAGCAAGTCGGGATCCTCCTACAATGAGCAGTTCTTC. This sequence encodes CASKSGSSYNEQFF.

Ten or more counts support this clonotype. This chain's CDR3 is CASSQVGRYSYNEQFF. The CDR3 DNA reads TGTGCCAGCAGCCAAGTGGGGAGGTACTCCTACAATGAGCAGTTCTTC. The chain joins TRBV3-1 to TRBJ2-1, with D maybe TRBD2 (6 bases). Trimming left V 1 base short and J 0 bases short, with 10 bases between. The CDR3 is 16 amino acids. CDR1 and CDR2 from the germline V gene are LGHDT and YNNKEL (reference sequence).